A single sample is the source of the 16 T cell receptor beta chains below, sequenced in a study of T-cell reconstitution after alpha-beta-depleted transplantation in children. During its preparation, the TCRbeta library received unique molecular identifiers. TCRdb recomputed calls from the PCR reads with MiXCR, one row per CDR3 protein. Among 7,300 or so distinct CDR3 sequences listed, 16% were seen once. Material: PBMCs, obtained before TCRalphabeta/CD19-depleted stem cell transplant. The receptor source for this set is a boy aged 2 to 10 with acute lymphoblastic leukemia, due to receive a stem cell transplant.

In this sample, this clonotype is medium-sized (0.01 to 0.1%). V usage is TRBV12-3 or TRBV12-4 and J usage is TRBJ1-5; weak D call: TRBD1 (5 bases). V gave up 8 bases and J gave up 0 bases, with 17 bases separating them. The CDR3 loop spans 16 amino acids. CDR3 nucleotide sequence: TGTGCCAGCGCTCCGAGGGGCGCGGGTAGCAATCAGCCCCAGCATTTT. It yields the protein CASAPRGAGSNQPQHF.

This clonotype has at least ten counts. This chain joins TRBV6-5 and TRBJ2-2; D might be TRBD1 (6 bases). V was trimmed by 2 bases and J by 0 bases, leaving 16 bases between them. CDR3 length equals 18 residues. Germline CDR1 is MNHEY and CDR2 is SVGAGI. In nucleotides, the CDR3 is TGTGCCAGCAGTTACGGACAGTCTTTCGTCTCGAACACCGGGGAGCTGTTTTTT. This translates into CASSYGQSFVSNTGELFF.

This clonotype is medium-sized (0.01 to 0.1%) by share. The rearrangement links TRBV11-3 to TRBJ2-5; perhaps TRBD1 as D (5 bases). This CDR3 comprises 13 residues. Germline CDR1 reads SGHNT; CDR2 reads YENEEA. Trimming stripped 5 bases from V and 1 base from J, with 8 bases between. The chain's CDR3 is CASSLRGQETQYF. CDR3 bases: TGTGCCAGCAGCCTTAGGGGCCAAGAGACCCAGTACTTC.

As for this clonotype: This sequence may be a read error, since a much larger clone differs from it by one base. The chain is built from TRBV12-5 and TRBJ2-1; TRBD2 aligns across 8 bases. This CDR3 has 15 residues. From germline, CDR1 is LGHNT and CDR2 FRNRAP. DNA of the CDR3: TGTGATAGTGGTTCGGGGGGGAGCTCCTACAATGAGCAGTTCTTC. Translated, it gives CDSGSGGSSYNEQFF.

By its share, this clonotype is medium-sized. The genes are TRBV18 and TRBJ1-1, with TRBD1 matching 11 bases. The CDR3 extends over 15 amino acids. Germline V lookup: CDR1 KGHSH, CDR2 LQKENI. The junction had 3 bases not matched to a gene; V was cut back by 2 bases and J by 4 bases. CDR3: CASSPGTGGSTEAFF. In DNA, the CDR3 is TGTGCCAGCTCACCAGGGACAGGGGGAAGCACTGAAGCTTTCTTT.

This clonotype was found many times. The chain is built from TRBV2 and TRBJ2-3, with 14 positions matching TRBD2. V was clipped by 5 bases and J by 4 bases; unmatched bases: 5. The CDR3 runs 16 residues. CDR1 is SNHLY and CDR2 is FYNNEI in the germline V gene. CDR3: CASSFRLAGGPDTQYF. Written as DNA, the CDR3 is TGTGCCAGCAGTTTCCGACTAGCGGGGGGGCCAGATACGCAGTATTTT.

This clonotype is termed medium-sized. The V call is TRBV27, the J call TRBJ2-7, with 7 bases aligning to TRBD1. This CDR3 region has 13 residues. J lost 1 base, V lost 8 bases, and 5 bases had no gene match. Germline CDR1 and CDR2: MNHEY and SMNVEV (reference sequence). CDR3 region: CASGDRESYEQYF. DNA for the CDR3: TGTGCCAGCGGTGACAGGGAGTCCTACGAGCAGTACTTC.

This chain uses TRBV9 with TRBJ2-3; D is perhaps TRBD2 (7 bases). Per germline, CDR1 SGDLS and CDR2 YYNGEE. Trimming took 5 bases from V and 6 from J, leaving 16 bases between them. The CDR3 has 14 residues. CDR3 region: CASRGAAGADTQYF. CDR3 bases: TGTGCCAGCAGAGGGGCTGCGGGGGCCGATACGCAGTATTTT.

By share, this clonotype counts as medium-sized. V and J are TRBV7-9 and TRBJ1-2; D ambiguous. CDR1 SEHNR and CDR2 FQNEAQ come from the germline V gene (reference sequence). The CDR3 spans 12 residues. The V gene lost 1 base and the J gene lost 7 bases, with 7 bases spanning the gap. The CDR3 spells CASSLGAGGYTF. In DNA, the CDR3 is TGTGCCAGCAGCTTAGGGGCTGGTGGCTACACCTTC.

The CDR3 region has the DNA TGTGCCAGCAGTTTACAAGTTTTAGAGTCTGAAGCTTTCTTT. This encodes CASSLQVLESEAFF. This sequence joins TRBV12-3 or TRBV12-4 and TRBJ1-1; D is undetermined. The CDR3 is 14 amino acids. The V and J ends lost 2 bases and 6 bases respectively, with 13 bases between them.

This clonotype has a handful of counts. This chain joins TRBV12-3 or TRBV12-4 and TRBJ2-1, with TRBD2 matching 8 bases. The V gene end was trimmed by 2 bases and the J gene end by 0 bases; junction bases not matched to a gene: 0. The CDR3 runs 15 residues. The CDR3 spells CASSLTSGSYNEQFF. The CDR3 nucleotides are TGTGCCAGCAGTTTAACTAGCGGCTCCTACAATGAGCAGTTCTTC.

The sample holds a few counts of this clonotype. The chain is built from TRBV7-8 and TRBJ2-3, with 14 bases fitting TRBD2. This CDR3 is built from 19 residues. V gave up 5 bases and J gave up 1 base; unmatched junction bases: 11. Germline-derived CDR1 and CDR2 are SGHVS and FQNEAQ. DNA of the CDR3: TGTGCCAGCAGCATGAGACTAGCGGGAGGGCTGGTTGGCACAGATACGCAGTATTTT. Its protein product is CASSMRLAGGLVGTDTQYF.

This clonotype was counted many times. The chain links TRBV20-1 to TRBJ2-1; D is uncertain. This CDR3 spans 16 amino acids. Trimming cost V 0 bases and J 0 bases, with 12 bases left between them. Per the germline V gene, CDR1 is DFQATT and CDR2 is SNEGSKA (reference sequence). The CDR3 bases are TGCAGTGCTAGAGATCCGCCGGAGAGCTCCTACAATGAGCAGTTCTTC. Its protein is CSARDPPESSYNEQFF.

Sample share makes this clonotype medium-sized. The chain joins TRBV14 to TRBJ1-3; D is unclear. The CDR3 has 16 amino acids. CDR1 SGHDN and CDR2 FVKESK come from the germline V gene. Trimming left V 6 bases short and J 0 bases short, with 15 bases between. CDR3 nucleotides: TGTGCCAGCAGTCCAATCCGGCAGTCCTCTGGAAACACCATATATTTT. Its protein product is CASSPIRQSSGNTIYF. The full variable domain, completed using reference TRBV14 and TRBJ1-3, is EAGVTQFPSHSVIEKGQTVTLRCDPISGHDNLYWYRRVMGKEIKFLLHFVKESKQDESGMPNNRFLAERTGGTYSTLKVQPAELEDSGVYFCASSPIRQSSGNTIYFGEGSWLTVV.

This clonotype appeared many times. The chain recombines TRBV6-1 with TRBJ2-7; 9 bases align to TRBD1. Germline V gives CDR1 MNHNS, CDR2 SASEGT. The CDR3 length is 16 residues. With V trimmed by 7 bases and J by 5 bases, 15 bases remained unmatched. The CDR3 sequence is CASNTHRSGQGNEQYF. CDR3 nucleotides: TGTGCCAGCAATACACACAGATCGGGACAGGGCAACGAGCAGTACTTC.

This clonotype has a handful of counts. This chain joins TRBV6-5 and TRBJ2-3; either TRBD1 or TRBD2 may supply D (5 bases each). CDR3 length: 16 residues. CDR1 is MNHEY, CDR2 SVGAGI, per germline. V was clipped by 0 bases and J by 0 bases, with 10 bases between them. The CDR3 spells CASSYSGTRSTDTQYF. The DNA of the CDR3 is TGTGCCAGCAGTTACTCTGGGACGCGAAGCACAGATACGCAGTATTTT.